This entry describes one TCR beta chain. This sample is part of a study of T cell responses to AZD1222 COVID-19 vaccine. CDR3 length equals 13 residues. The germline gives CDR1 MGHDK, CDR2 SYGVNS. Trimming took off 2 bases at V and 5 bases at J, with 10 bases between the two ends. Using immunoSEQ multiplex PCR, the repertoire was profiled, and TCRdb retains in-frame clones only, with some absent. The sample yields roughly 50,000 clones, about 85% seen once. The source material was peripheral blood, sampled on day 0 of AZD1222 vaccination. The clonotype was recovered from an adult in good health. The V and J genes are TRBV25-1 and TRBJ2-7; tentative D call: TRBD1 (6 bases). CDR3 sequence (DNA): TGTGCCAGCAGTGAACAGGGGCCCCACGAGCAGTACTTC. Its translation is CASSEQGPHEQYF.